This is a list of T cell receptor beta chains from one sample in a study of identifying expanded T cells in peripheral blood. The table came from immunoSEQ multiplex PCR; TCRdb's copy has only in-frame clones and leaves some out. Among about 82,000 clones listed, 70% to 90% were seen once. The source material was blood. The receptor set was obtained from a person between 18 and 75 years old in good health. CDR3s include the opening cysteine and the closing phenylalanine or tryptophan. A D gene is named only where the DNA matches it firmly. Some rows have no size entry. The others give once, few or many, or a class for an expanded clone.

>NA|TRBJ2-7|TRBD2|TRBV10-2
TGCGCCAGCAGTGAGTCGTGGGGACTAGCGGGGGGAAACTACGAGCAGTACTTC
CASSESWGLAGGNYEQYF
>NA|TRBJ1-1|NA|TRBV10-3
TGTGCCATCAGTAATATTCCAAAGAACACTGAAGCTTTCTTT
CAISNIPKNTEAFF
>NA|TRBJ1-2|TRBD1|TRBV7-3
TGTGCCAGCAGCTTTTCAGGACAGGGGTCATATGGCTACACCTTC
CASSFSGQGSYGYTF
>NA|TRBJ1-6|TRBD1|TRBV5-1
TGCGCCAGCAGCCCGACGACAGGGACCCCGAATTCACCCCTCCACTTT
CASSPTTGTPNSPLHF
>NA|TRBJ1-1|TRBD1|TRBV5-5
TGTGCCAGCAGGAGGACAGGGGGAACTGAAGCTTTCTTT
CASRRTGGTEAFF
>NA|TRBJ1-2|NA|TRBV6-4
TGTGCCAGCAGTGACTCCGGGGGTACTAACTATGGCTACACCTTC
CASSDSGGTNYGYTF
>NA|TRBJ2-7|NA|TRBV2
TGTGCCACCCGCCAGTCCTACGAGCAGTACTTC
CATRQSYEQYF
>NA|TRBJ2-5|NA|TRBV5-1
TGCGCCAGCAGCCTCCAATCCCCGGGGGACCAAGAGACCCAGTACTTC
CASSLQSPGDQETQYF
>once|TRBJ2-1|NA|TRBV5-1
TGCGCCAGCAGCTTATTTAAGGGATCAGGATCCTACAATGAGCAGTTCTTC
CASSLFKGSGSYNEQFF
>NA|TRBJ2-7|TRBD1|TRBV7-8
TGTGCCAGCAGCTGGGACAGGGCGATCTACTTC
CASSWDRAIYF
>NA|TRBJ2-3|TRBD1|TRBV7-2
TGTGCCAGCAGCTCCTACTCCGGGACAGGAACAGATACGCAGTATTTT
CASSSYSGTGTDTQYF
>NA|TRBJ2-4|TRBD1|TRBV6-6
TGTGCCAGCTACGGAGGACAGGGGGACATTCAGTACTTC
CASYGGQGDIQYF
>NA|TRBJ1-5|NA|TRBV14
TGTGCCAGCAGCCAAGGAGTGAGCGGCCCCCAGCATTTT
CASSQGVSGPQHF
>NA|TRBJ1-1|NA|TRBV20-1
TGCAGTGCGTCCCGGGGAGGGAAAGCTTTCTTT
CSASRGGKAFF
>NA|TRBJ1-5|NA|TRBV5-1
TGCGCCAGCAGCTTGGGAGGGGTTAGCAATCAGCCCCAGCATTTT
CASSLGGVSNQPQHF
>NA|TRBJ1-1|NA|TRBV18
TGTGCCAGCTCACCCCTAACGCCCGTTGGACGGAACCCGAACACTGAAGCTTTCTTT
CASSPLTPVGRNPNTEAFF
>NA|TRBJ1-4|NA|TRBV28
TGTGCCAGCAGTTTGCCCAAGGGGACCGCGATTTTT
CASSLPKGTAIF
>NA|TRBJ1-1|TRBD1|TRBV2
TGTGCCAGCAGTCCCCAGACAGGGGGCTTTAAGACTGAAGCTTTCTTT
CASSPQTGGFKTEAFF
>NA|TRBJ1-4|NA|TRBV5-1
TGCGCCAGCAGCTTGGCGGGTAGAATTAATGAAAAACTGTTTTTT
CASSLAGRINEKLFF
>NA|TRBJ2-1|NA|TRBV27
TGTGCCAGCAGTTTAGTTTCCCCCTCGACTAACGAGCAGTTCTTC
CASSLVSPSTNEQFF
>NA|TRBJ2-5|NA|TRBV27
TGTGCCAGCAGTTCCGCGTACCAAGAGACCCAGTACTTC
CASSSAYQETQYF
>NA|TRBJ1-2|NA|TRBV5-1
TGCGCCAGCAGCCCCTTACTCGGGGACTATGGCTACACCTTC
CASSPLLGDYGYTF
>NA|TRBJ2-2|NA|TRBV7-3
TGTGCCAGCAGCTTAGGTTCCAGGGGAGGGTACACCGGGGAGCTGTTTTTT
CASSLGSRGGYTGELFF
>once|TRBJ1-1|TRBD1|TRBV27
TGTGCCAGCACGGACCGTGGGAGGGGGCGGTTGACTGAAGCTTTCTTT
CASTDRGRGRLTEAFF
>NA|TRBJ1-1|NA|TRBV30
TGTGCCCGTAAGGACTTCCCAAACACTGAAGCTTTCTTT
CARKDFPNTEAFF
>NA|TRBJ2-1|NA|TRBV19
TGTGCCAGTGCCGGCGCAACCTACAATGAGCAGTTCTTC
CASAGATYNEQFF
>NA|TRBJ1-2|NA|TRBV6-1
TGTGCCAGCAGAGCTCTCTTGGGGGGCTACACCTTC
CASRALLGGYTF
>NA|TRBJ2-3|NA|TRBV5-1
TGCGCCAGCAGCCCCGGACTATCGGGCGGTACGCAGTATTTT
CASSPGLSGGTQYF
>few|TRBJ2-2|NA|TRBV29-1
TGCAGCGCTAGGGACCCGAACACCGGGGAGCTGTTTTTT
CSARDPNTGELFF